These 27 T cell receptor beta chains came from one sample sequenced in a study of shared clonotypes between healthy human individuals. Using immunoSEQ multiplex PCR, the repertoire was profiled, and TCRdb retains in-frame clones only, with some absent. The data contain millions of clones, less than 95% of them singletons. Selected positively for CCR7 and CD45RO-negative, naive CD8 cells excluded terminally differentiated effector memory CD45RA+ cells. Source material: naive CD8+ T cells sorted from blood. These receptors originate from a man aged 18 to 30 in good health.

The chain uses TRBV28 and TRBJ2-3; possible D gene TRBD2, 5 bases. Trimming took 2 bases from V and 2 from J, leaving 11 bases between them. The CDR3 loop spans 15 amino acids. Germline values: CDR1 MDHEN, CDR2 SYDVKM. CDR3 residues: CASSLRGPSTDTQYF. The CDR3 DNA follows: TGTGCCAGCAGTTTACGAGGGCCGTCCACAGATACGCAGTATTTT.

This chain joins TRBV9 and TRBJ1-2; D gene ambiguous. Germline CDR1 reads SGDLS; CDR2 reads YYNGEE. The CDR3 covers 13 residues. V lost 3 bases, J lost 3 bases, and 9 bases lay in between. CDR3 sequence reads: CASSATDDYGYTF. Written as DNA, the CDR3 is TGTGCCAGCAGCGCGACGGATGACTATGGCTACACCTTC.

CDR3 in DNA: TGCGCCAGCAGCCAAGATTGGGAGACAGGGAGCTCCTACAATGAGCAGTTCTTC. As protein: CASSQDWETGSSYNEQFF. This rearrangement joins TRBV4-3 to TRBJ2-1, with 7 bases aligning to TRBD1. The germline V gene has CDR1 LGHNA and CDR2 YSLEER. The CDR3 runs to 18 residues. V was clipped by 0 bases and J by 0 bases; unmatched bases: 8.

The genes are TRBV28 and TRBJ2-7, with TRBD1 identical over 7 bases. V lost 6 bases to trimming and J lost 5 bases; unmatched junction nucleotides: 10. The CDR3 totals 14 residues. Germline V gene data show CDR1 as MDHEN and CDR2 as SYDVKM. The CDR3 loop reads CASRETGNYDEQYF. The CDR3 bases are TGTGCCAGCAGAGAGACAGGGAACTACGACGAGCAGTACTTC. Combining the CDR3 with reference TRBV28 and TRBJ2-7 gives the whole variable domain DVKVTQSSRYLVKRTGEKVFLECVQDMDHENMFWYRQDPGLGLRLIYFSYDVKMKEKGDIPEGYSVSREKKERFSLILESASTNQTSMYLCASRETGNYDEQYFGPGTRLTVT.

The chain recombines TRBV7-2 with TRBJ2-7, with TRBD2 matching 10 bases. This CDR3 is 17 amino acids long. Germline CDR1 reads SGHTA; CDR2 reads FQGNSA. V lost 5 bases, J lost 0 bases, and 10 bases stayed unmatched. The CDR3 protein is CASSPTGLAGASYEQYF. The CDR3 DNA reads as TGTGCCAGCAGCCCCACGGGGCTAGCGGGGGCCTCCTACGAGCAGTACTTC.

This chain joins TRBV6-5 and TRBJ2-7, with 11 bases matching TRBD2. Germline V gene lookup returns CDR1 MNHEY and CDR2 SVGAGI. The length of the CDR3 is 14 residues. J gave up 3 bases and V 5 bases, and 3 bases lay outside the gene matches. The CDR3 nucleotides read TGTGCCAGCAGTACCACTAGCGGGAGCTACGAGCAGTACTTC. Protein sequence: CASSTTSGSYEQYF.

The CDR3 coding sequence is TGCGCCAGCAGCCAAATGGCTAGCGGGACCCGAAGCACAGATACGCAGTATTTT. It specifies CASSQMASGTRSTDTQYF. This chain uses TRBV4-1 with TRBJ2-3; 9 nucleotides agree with TRBD2. From germline, CDR1 is MGHRA and CDR2 YSYEKL. CDR3 size: 18 residues. The trim removed 2 bases at V and 0 bases at J, leaving 9 bases unmatched.

This chain links TRBV5-5 with TRBJ2-7, with unresolved D. This CDR3 is 13 amino acids long. The germline V gene has CDR1 SGHKS and CDR2 YYEKEE (reference sequence). V gave up 0 bases and J gave up 3 bases, with 7 bases separating them. CDR3 sequence: CASSLGNLYEQYF. CDR3 sequence (DNA): TGTGCCAGCAGCTTGGGAAACCTCTACGAGCAGTACTTC.

The chain carries TRBV10-2 and TRBJ2-5; 7 nucleotides match TRBD2. The V gene end was trimmed by 7 bases and the J gene end by 1 base; junction bases not matched to a gene: 9. Germline V gene lookup returns CDR1 WSHSY and CDR2 SAAADI. CDR3 length equals 15 residues. The CDR3 here is CASNSNLAAQETQYF. In DNA, the CDR3 is TGCGCCAGCAACTCGAACCTAGCGGCCCAAGAGACCCAGTACTTC.

The J gene is TRBJ1-5, the V gene TRBV27; maybe TRBD1 (6 bases). The germline V and J ends were trimmed by 8 bases and 5 bases, with 13 bases remaining between them. The CDR3 spans 13 residues. The V gene's germline CDR1 is MNHEY and CDR2 SMNVEV (reference sequence). CDR3 DNA: TGTGCCAGCCGACCACAGGGAGATCAGCCCCAGCATTTT. Its translation: CASRPQGDQPQHF.

The rearrangement uses TRBV27 and TRBJ2-1, with a possible D match to TRBD1 (6 bases). CDR3 length equals 14 residues. Germline loops: CDR1 MNHEY, CDR2 SMNVEV (reference sequence). V shed 3 bases and J shed 8 bases, with 14 bases lying between them. CDR3 residues: CASSLGGPGDEQFF. The CDR3 DNA follows: TGTGCCAGCAGTTTGGGTGGACCAGGGGATGAGCAGTTCTTC.

The chain combines TRBV15 with TRBJ2-3; weak D call: TRBD2 (5 bases). CDR3 length: 17 residues. Germline CDR1 LNHNV, CDR2 YYDKDF (reference sequence). The germline V and J ends were trimmed by 0 bases and 2 bases, with 15 bases remaining between them. CDR3 protein: CATSREVGRTPTDTQYF. The CDR3 DNA sequence: TGTGCCACCAGCAGAGAGGTCGGCAGGACTCCCACAGATACGCAGTATTTT.

V gene TRBV11-2 combines with J gene TRBJ2-5, with 9 bases that match TRBD2. The CDR3 has 13 residues. The trim removed 11 bases at V and 7 bases at J, leaving 11 bases unmatched. Germline V lookup: CDR1 SGHAT, CDR2 FQNNGV. CDR3 DNA sequence: TGTGCCGCAAGCAGGACTAGCGAAGGGACCCAGTACTTC. Translating gives CAASRTSEGTQYF. The whole variable domain, remainder taken from reference TRBV11-2 and TRBJ2-5, is EAGVAQSPRYKIIEKRQSVAFWCNPISGHATLYWYQQILGQGPKLLIQFQNNGVVDDSQLPKDRFSAERLKGVDSTLKIQPAKLEDSAVYLCAASRTSEGTQYFGPGTRLLVL.

The chain links TRBV7-9 to TRBJ2-7; possible D gene TRBD1, 5 bases. This CDR3 has 14 amino acids. Looked up from germline, CDR1 is SEHNR and CDR2 is FQNEAQ (reference sequence). Trimming pared 2 bases from V and 2 bases from J, leaving 10 bases between. The CDR3 DNA follows: TGTGCCAGCAGCTTACCAGGGCCGCCCTACGAGCAGTACTTC. Its protein is CASSLPGPPYEQYF.

About this clone itself: This sample also contains other DNA sequences that code for the same CDR3. The chain links TRBV5-6 to TRBJ1-1, with D possibly being TRBD1 (6 bases). Trimming pared 4 bases from V and 4 bases from J, leaving 11 bases between. The germline V gene encodes CDR1 SGHDT and CDR2 YYEEEE. The CDR3 loop spans 13 amino acids. The CDR3 region has the DNA TGTGCCAGCAGCCTGGGAGGGGGCACTGAAGCTTTCTTT. Translated, it gives CASSLGGGTEAFF.

This rearrangement joins TRBV19 to TRBJ2-7; D not certain. Germline CDR1 is LNHDA and CDR2 is SQIVND (reference sequence). The CDR3 is made up of 14 amino acids. V gave up 0 bases and J gave up 3 bases, with 9 bases separating them. The CDR3 coding sequence is TGTGCCAGTAGTATAGACGTAGAGAACTACGAGCAGTACTTC. As protein: CASSIDVENYEQYF.

The chain is built from TRBV29-1 and TRBJ2-1; 12 bases match TRBD2. Germline V CDR1 and CDR2: SQVTM, ANQGSEA. The J segment lost 3 bases and the V segment lost 7 bases, leaving 4 bases of the junction unmatched. This CDR3 has 14 residues. CDR3 nucleotides: TGCAGCGGGGCGACTAGCGGGGGCTACAATGAGCAGTTCTTC. Translation: CSGATSGGYNEQFF.

The J gene is TRBJ1-2, the V gene TRBV19, with TRBD1 identical over 8 bases. Germline trimming cut 7 bases from V and 4 bases from J; bases unmatched to any gene: 8. Germline values: CDR1 LNHDA, CDR2 SQIVND (reference sequence). This CDR3 is built from 14 residues. CDR3 sequence: CASKSGGQFYGYTF. The DNA for the CDR3 is TGTGCCAGTAAATCAGGGGGCCAATTCTATGGCTACACCTTC.

J is TRBJ1-6 and V is TRBV6-1; the D gene is possibly TRBD1 (5 bases). The germline CDR1 and CDR2 sequences are MNHNS and SASEGT. The V end was cut by 2 bases, the J end by 7 bases, with 12 bases between. The CDR3 has 15 amino acids. DNA of the CDR3: TGTGCCAGCAGTGAATCCCAGGGTTGGAATTCACCCCTCCACTTT. This translates into CASSESQGWNSPLHF.

The V gene is TRBV2, the J gene TRBJ1-4; 7 bases map to TRBD1. Per germline, CDR1 SNHLY and CDR2 FYNNEI. The CDR3 runs to 14 residues. V dropped 6 bases and J dropped 3; count of bases not matched to a gene: 4. DNA of the CDR3: TGTGCCAGCAGACCGCAGGGGGCTAATGAAAAACTGTTTTTT. Its translation is CASRPQGANEKLFF.

This rearrangement joins TRBV30 to TRBJ2-3; 13 nucleotides line up with TRBD2. Germline CDR1 reads GTSNPN; CDR2 reads SVGIG (reference sequence). J gave up 2 bases and V 3 bases, and 2 bases lay outside the gene matches. There are 15 residues in the CDR3. The CDR3 loop is CAWSGTSGTTDTQYF. The CDR3 DNA follows: TGTGCCTGGAGCGGGACTAGCGGGACCACAGATACGCAGTATTTT.

This clone was detected once. The CDR3 region is CASSKGLAGVYEQYF. In DNA form, the CDR3 reads TGTGCCAGCAGTAAGGGACTAGCGGGAGTCTACGAGCAGTACTTC. V gene TRBV6-5 combines with J gene TRBJ2-7; 14 bases are shared with TRBD2. V lost 5 bases, J lost 3 bases, and 3 bases stayed unmatched. The CDR3 loop spans 15 amino acids. Germline V lookup: CDR1 MNHEY, CDR2 SVGAGI.

The chain carries TRBV28 and TRBJ1-4; no clear D. CDR1 and CDR2 (germline): MDHEN, SYDVKM. Trimming stripped 9 bases from V and 2 bases from J, with 10 bases between. The length of the CDR3 is 13 residues. The CDR3 protein is CASQAVTNEKLFF. DNA for the CDR3: TGTGCCAGTCAAGCGGTGACTAATGAAAAACTGTTTTTT.

The V and J genes are TRBV11-2 and TRBJ2-7, with a possible D match to TRBD2 (6 bases). V was shortened by 6 bases and J by 3 bases, with 12 bases between the two germline ends. This CDR3 is 13 amino acids long. CDR1 and CDR2 from the germline V gene are SGHAT and FQNNGV. In nucleotides, the CDR3 is TGTGCCAGCAGGTCCCCGGGACTCTACGAGCAGTACTTC. Amino acid sequence: CASRSPGLYEQYF.

The genes are TRBV5-4 and TRBJ2-1; tentative D call: TRBD1 (6 bases). Germline values: CDR1 SGHNT, CDR2 YYREEE (reference sequence). Trimming took 4 bases from V and 10 from J, leaving 12 bases between them. The CDR3 contains 12 residues. CDR3 nucleotide sequence: TGTGCCAGCAGCCCCAGGGGCCTCGAGCAGTTCTTC. This codes for CASSPRGLEQFF.

The chain uses TRBV7-9 and TRBJ2-1; a possible D gene is TRBD2 (5 bases). Germline V gene lookup returns CDR1 SEHNR and CDR2 FQNEAQ (reference sequence). The CDR3 length is 15 residues. The V gene lost 5 bases and the J gene lost 0 bases, with 11 bases spanning the gap. The CDR3 loop reads CASSVTGSSYNEQFF. The CDR3 DNA reads as TGTGCCAGCAGCGTGACGGGGAGCTCCTACAATGAGCAGTTCTTC.

The chain has TRBV10-2 and TRBJ2-5; 7 nucleotides align to TRBD2. Germline CDR1 WSHSY, CDR2 SAAADI. V lost 3 bases to trimming and J lost 3 bases; unmatched junction nucleotides: 4. CDR3 length equals 14 residues. The CDR3 loop is CASSEAGTEETQYF. Written as DNA, the CDR3 is TGCGCCAGCAGTGAAGCGGGGACCGAAGAGACCCAGTACTTC.